The 24 T cell receptor beta chains in this list originate from one sample, sequenced in a study of CD8+CD57+ T cells in acquired aplastic anemia. Genomic DNA served as template for TCR beta VDJ and CDR3 profiling. Via MiXCR, TCRdb re-called the reads, giving one row per CDR3 protein. The sample has over 150,000 distinct CDR3 sequences; approximately 40% are singletons. Source material: sorted CD4+, CD8+, or CD8+CD57+ T cells (not recorded which) from PBMCs. These receptors were taken from a human donor in good health.

Many counts were recorded for this clonotype. The rearrangement uses TRBV7-8 and TRBJ1-5; D not resolved. CDR3 length equals 15 residues. The V end lost 0 bases, the J end lost 8 bases, and 14 bases lay between the germline ends. Germline CDR1 is SGHVS and CDR2 is FQNEAQ. The CDR3 here is CASSLAARAGEPQHF. The CDR3 DNA reads as TGTGCCAGCAGCTTAGCTGCCAGAGCTGGGGAGCCCCAGCATTTT.

V and J are TRBV20-1 and TRBJ2-5; maybe TRBD2 (7 bases). Germline-derived CDR1 and CDR2 are DFQATT and SNEGSKA (reference sequence). V gave up 8 bases and J gave up 5 bases, with 18 bases separating them. CDR3 length: 13 residues. The CDR3: CSYSGGAGETQYF. Here the CDR3 DNA reads TGCAGTTACTCTGGGGGGGCGGGGGAGACCCAGTACTTC.

Notes on this clonotype: One junction end disagrees with the germline gene, perhaps due to a read error. The chain uses TRBV6-5 and TRBJ1-3, with D unresolved. Per germline, CDR1 MNHEY and CDR2 SVGAGI. The CDR3 length is 15 residues. The CDR3 region has the DNA TGTGCCAGCAGTTACTCGGGTGTCAACGAGAACACCATGTATTTT. It codes for CASSYSGVNENTMYF.

This clonotype has a count of ten or more. The V and J genes are TRBV20-1 and TRBJ1-5; 7 bases line up with TRBD1. The CDR3 totals 13 residues. The V and J ends lost 7 bases and 2 bases, in that order; junction bases with no gene match: 5. Germline CDR1 reads DFQATT; CDR2 reads SNEGSKA (reference sequence). The DNA of the CDR3 is TGCAGTGGACAGGGAGTCGGCAATCAGCCCCAGCATTTT. It yields the protein CSGQGVGNQPQHF.

This sequence joins TRBV10-3 and TRBJ2-3, with D unresolved. The CDR3 extends over 15 amino acids. Looked up from germline, CDR1 is ENHRY and CDR2 is SYGVKD. V was pared by 0 bases and J by 4 bases, with 11 bases between. CDR3 residues: CAISESISISDTQYF. CDR3 DNA sequence: TGTGCCATCAGTGAGTCGATTAGCATCTCAGATACGCAGTATTTT.

About this clonotype itself: A much larger clone differs by one base, so this may be a read error. The V gene is TRBV9, the J gene TRBJ1-2; 9 positions agree with TRBD1. The J segment lost 9 bases and the V segment lost 3 bases, leaving 9 bases of the junction unmatched. This CDR3 spans 14 amino acids. Germline assignment: CDR1 SGDLS and CDR2 YYNGEE. In DNA form, the CDR3 reads TGTGCCAGCAGCGCCCGACAGGGGGGGTATAGCTACACCTTC. The encoded protein is CASSARQGGYSYTF.

As concerns this clonotype: It may be a read error: a sequence one base away is much more abundant. V and J are TRBV9 and TRBJ1-1; weak D call: TRBD1 (5 bases). The germline V gene encodes CDR1 SGDLS and CDR2 YYNGEE. The V end was cut by 0 bases, the J end by 11 bases, with 14 bases between. There are 13 residues in the CDR3. The DNA of the CDR3 is TGTGCCAGCAGCGTAGCTGATGGGGCCACGGCTTTCTTT. Translation: CASSVADGATAFF.

This clonotype came up many times. The gene calls are TRBV15 and TRBJ2-3; 9 nucleotides align to TRBD2. CDR1 LNHNV and CDR2 YYDKDF come from the germline V gene (reference sequence). V was pared by 1 base and J by 2 bases, with 13 bases of the junction left unmatched. The CDR3 is 19 residues long. The CDR3 is CATSRARGRAKYTTDTQYF. CDR3 in DNA: TGTGCCACCAGCAGAGCCCGCGGGAGGGCCAAGTACACCACAGATACGCAGTATTTT.

The V call is TRBV28, the J call TRBJ2-1; TRBD2 agrees at 12 bases. The CDR3 loop spans 15 amino acids. After removal of 5 bases from V and 3 bases from J, the junction contained 2 bases not matched to a gene. Germline-derived CDR1 and CDR2 are MDHEN and SYDVKM. Here the CDR3 reads CASSRGLAGYNEQFF. In DNA form, the CDR3 reads TGTGCCAGCAGTCGGGGACTAGCGGGCTACAATGAGCAGTTCTTC.

The rearrangement links TRBV30 to TRBJ1-2; D unresolved. Germline assignment: CDR1 GTSNPN and CDR2 SVGIG (reference sequence). V was pared by 6 bases and J by 2 bases, with 7 bases between. The CDR3 is 11 amino acids. CDR3 nucleotide sequence: TGTGCCTGCCCCCTGAACTATGGCTACACCTTC. Translated, it gives CACPLNYGYTF.

This clonotype occurred many times. The chain links TRBV9 to TRBJ2-1; 7 positions agree with TRBD1. J was trimmed by 3 bases and V by 3 bases; bases with no gene match: 6. From germline, CDR1 is SGDLS and CDR2 YYNGEE. The CDR3 is 15 residues long. The CDR3 DNA reads TGTGCCAGCAGCGAGACAGGGTCTCACTACAATGAGCAGTTCTTC. Encoded protein: CASSETGSHYNEQFF.

This clonotype was picked up a small number of times. The V gene is TRBV29-1, the J gene TRBJ2-5; 8 bases fit TRBD2. The V segment lost 4 bases and the J segment 4 bases; nucleotides outside the gene matches: 8. This CDR3 comprises 14 residues. The germline gives CDR1 SQVTM, CDR2 ANQGSEA. The chain's CDR3 is CSVVGTRGIETQYF. The CDR3 nucleotides are TGCAGCGTTGTGGGGACTAGAGGCATAGAGACCCAGTACTTC.

This chain links TRBV20-1 with TRBJ2-7; possibly TRBD1 for D (7 bases). Germline values: CDR1 DFQATT, CDR2 SNEGSKA (reference sequence). V gave up 3 bases and J gave up 1 base, with 10 bases separating them. The CDR3 has 13 amino acids. DNA of the CDR3: TGCAGTGCTAGCTCAGGGGGGTCCTACGAGCAGTACTTC. Encoded protein: CSASSGGSYEQYF.

The rearrangement links TRBV15 to TRBJ2-3; no clear D gene. Germline assignment: CDR1 LNHNV and CDR2 YYDKDF (reference sequence). V lost 0 bases and J 0 bases, leaving 7 bases between the germline ends. CDR3 length: 15 amino acids. DNA for the CDR3: TGTGCCACCAGCAGAGAGCTCCTTAGCACAGATACGCAGTATTTT. It is translated as CATSRELLSTDTQYF.

To note about this clonotype: A read error may produce the germline difference seen at one junction end. The V call is TRBV7-2, the J call TRBJ2-5, with D maybe TRBD2 (5 bases). The V gene's germline CDR1 is SGHTA and CDR2 FQGNSA. The CDR3 has 15 residues. CDR3 nucleotide sequence: TGTGCCGGCAGCTTAAAAGCAGACTACACAAAGACCCAGTACTTC. Its protein product is CAGSLKADYTKTQYF.

This chain uses TRBV7-2 with TRBJ2-2; D is uncertain. Trimming took off 5 bases at V and 6 bases at J, with 7 bases between the two ends. The germline V gene has CDR1 SGHTA and CDR2 FQGNSA. The CDR3 is made up of 12 amino acids. The CDR3: CASSPRPGELFF. CDR3 bases: TGTGCCAGCAGCCCCCGCCCCGGGGAGCTGTTTTTT.

V and J are TRBV6-5 and TRBJ1-2, with 8 bases fitting TRBD1. Looked up from germline, CDR1 is MNHEY and CDR2 is SVGAGI. After removal of 4 bases from V and 8 bases from J, the junction contained 3 bases not matched to a gene. The length of the CDR3 is 12 residues. CDR3 region: CASSWDRRGYTF. The DNA of the CDR3 is TGTGCCAGCAGTTGGGACAGGAGGGGCTACACCTTC.

Points on this clonotype: A clone one base away is much larger, so this may be a read error. J is TRBJ1-6 and V is TRBV12-3 or TRBV12-4; no reliable D call. V was trimmed by 5 bases and J by 8 bases, leaving 16 bases between them. The CDR3 contains 15 residues. This CDR3 reads CASSPRRVGDSPLHF. CDR3 bases: TGTGCCAGCAGTCCCAGGAGGGTCGGGGATTCACCCCTCCACTTT.

This clonotype showed up just once. An end of the junction differs from the germline gene, which may be a read error. The chain uses TRBV11-2 and TRBJ2-3, with 10 bases that match TRBD2. This CDR3 spans 16 amino acids. Germline lookup yields CDR1 SGHAT and CDR2 FQNNGV. CDR3 DNA sequence: TGTGCCAGCAGCCGGAGAGCGGGGGGGAGCACAGATACGCGGTATTTT. Translated, it gives CASSRRAGGSTDTRYF.

With respect to this clonotype: A much larger clone lies a single base off, so this may be a read error. The gene calls are TRBV6-1 and TRBJ1-5; D is possibly TRBD1 (5 bases). The CDR3 covers 15 residues. Germline-derived CDR1 and CDR2 are MNHNS and SASEGT. The DNA for the CDR3 is TGTGCCAGCAAGATCGGGGCGGCGGGCAAGCAGCCCCAGCATTTT. Protein product: CASKIGAAGKQPQHF.

This clonotype has at least ten counts. The V gene is TRBV5-5, the J gene TRBJ1-1, with D unclear. Germline CDR1 and CDR2: SGHKS and YYEKEE (reference sequence). V was clipped by 0 bases and J by 2 bases, with 8 bases between them. The CDR3 length is 14 residues. Here the CDR3 DNA reads TGTGCCAGCAGCTTGGGCAGTCCAAACACTGAAGCTTTCTTT. Protein product: CASSLGSPNTEAFF.

This clonotype was seen at least ten times. V is TRBV19 and J is TRBJ2-2; a weak D match, TRBD2 (5 bases). The CDR3 is made up of 12 amino acids. V lost 10 bases and J lost 5, with 11 bases in between. Germline V gene data show CDR1 as LNHDA and CDR2 as SQIVND (reference sequence). This CDR3 reads CATRRKTGELFF. The DNA of the CDR3 is TGTGCCACCAGGAGGAAGACCGGGGAGCTGTTTTTT.

The rearrangement joins TRBV5-1 to TRBJ1-1; D ambiguous. The V end was cut by 2 bases, the J end by 4 bases, with 12 bases between. CDR1 is SGHRS and CDR2 is YFSETQ in the germline V gene. This CDR3 contains 14 residues. CDR3 in DNA: TGCGCCAGCAGCTTTATATTCGAGGGCACTGAAGCTTTCTTT. It specifies CASSFIFEGTEAFF.

About this clonotype itself: Mismatch with germline at one junction end may stem from a read error. The chain recombines TRBV28 with TRBJ2-5; D unresolved. Germline assignment: CDR1 MDHEN and CDR2 SYDVKM. The CDR3 is 12 residues long. The CDR3 loop is CASSSQAARTNF. CDR3 nucleotides: TGTGCCAGCAGTTCCCAGGCCGCTAGAACAAACTTC. Full variable domain (rest looked up from reference TRBV28 and TRBJ2-5): DVKVTQSSRYLVKRTGEKVFLECVQDMDHENMFWYRQDPGLGLRLIYFSYDVKMKEKGDIPEGYSVSREKKERFSLILESASTNQTSMYLCASSSQAARTNFGPGTRLLVL.